Listed here is a single T cell receptor (beta chain). Its antigen remains unidentified. Per-base quality was not reported, and no clone a single base away is much larger than it. This sample stems from a study of OX40 agonist ivuxolimab in advanced cancers. Regarding the research as a whole: Ivuxolimab was an agonistic, fully human IgG2 monoclonal antibody directed against OX40 (CD134), a costimulatory receptor. Intravenous ivuxolimab was administered to patients every 2 weeks at six dose levels: 0.01, 0.1, 0.3, 1.5, 3 and 10 mg/kg. Of the roughly 50 dose-escalation patients, hepatocellular carcinoma was present in 19, melanoma in about 15, renal cell carcinoma in 9 and head and neck cancer in 9. In the dose-escalation cohort, around four fifths of patients were male, and the mean age was approximately 64 years, with a range of 23 to 79. Prior anti-PD-1, anti-PD-L1 or anti-CTLA-4 therapy was permitted, and checkpoint inhibitors had been received by more than 35% of dose-escalation patients. Partial responses were achieved by three dose-escalation patients, of whom one had hepatocellular carcinoma and two had cutaneous melanoma. The point of sequencing TCRbeta in the periphery was to test whether ivuxolimab changed TCR sequence diversity and drove clonal T-cell expansion. The paper reports the monotherapy dose-escalation portion (N = 52 patients) of the phase I ivuxolimab trial.

Including cysteine and phenylalanine, the CDR3 has 15 amino acids. Only the CDR3 region is kept as DNA, spanning 45 bases read in frame from base 1. For CDR1 and CDR2, the germline V gene (reference sequence) lists GTSNPN and SVGIG. Between the V and J ends, shortened by 2 bases and 2 bases respectively, the junction contains 15 bases. Summary of the overall study and its limitations: At doses from 0.1 to 3.0 mg/kg, clonal expansion was seen in both CD4+ and CD8+ blood T cells between baseline and week 6. In the 0.1-3.0 mg/kg groups, partial responders had among the lowest normalized peripheral clonal expansion, particularly in CD8+ T cells. Low levels of normalized T-cell clonal expansion were also seen in some patients who did not respond. The antigen specificity of the peripheral T cells that underwent clonal expansion was not determined. After ivuxolimab, CD8+ T cells had more expanded clones than CD4+ T cells on average.

The trial excluded patients who had a history of autoimmune disease or were on systemic immunosuppression. In every dose cohort, peripheral blood was drawn for TCR sequencing at baseline, cycle 4 day 1, and cycle 7 day 1. The samples were taken from a phase I, first-in-human, multicenter, open-label dose-escalation trial of ivuxolimab. Adults with locally advanced or metastatic head and neck squamous cell, hepatocellular, melanoma or renal cell carcinoma were enrolled in the trial. Before TCR sequencing, CD4+ T cells and CD8+ T cells were sorted from peripheral blood as separate populations. To sequence the TCRbeta CDR3 region, genomic DNA was isolated from the sorted cells. The immunoSEQ Assay was used to sequence the TCRbeta CDR3 regions. As stored in TCRdb, this immuneACCESS dataset retains in-frame rearrangements with V and J assigned. A fraction of the clones does not appear; measured against another copy, unresolved V genes explain less than half of the discrepancy, and the remainder lacks a known reason. Across this sample there are approximately 76,000 clones, with approximately 85% seen only once. Under 0.75% of the sample is taken by the ten largest.

The rearrangement combines TRBV30 with TRBJ1-2; a confident D gene designation cannot be given. The source was CD4+ or CD8+ T cells sorted from blood, collected in a trial of the OX40 agonist ivuxolimab. The TCR was taken from an adult with an advanced solid tumor such as melanoma, head and neck, liver or kidney cancer. The CDR3 corresponds to CAWSKVARVNYGYTF. The DNA is as follows: TGTGCCTGGAGTAAGGTGGCAAGGGTAAACTATGGCTACACCTTC.